This T cell receptor (beta chain) originates from a study of metastatic and nonmetastatic thyroid tumors. The CDR3 has 15 residues. Germline V gene data show CDR1 as SGHRS and CDR2 as YFSETQ. V was cut by 4 bases and J by 8 bases, with 21 bases left in between. The sample holds many counts of this clone. Thyroid surgery was performed in patients who had received no treatment beforehand. TCRdb ran MiXCR on the PCR reads. The table records tens of thousands of clones, roughly 23% of them present only once. This clonotype was obtained from a female donor with papillary thyroid cancer or a benign thyroid nodule (not recorded which). Some clones in this sample may be carry-over from other donors' samples. Material: blood. This chain connects TRBV5-1 to TRBJ1-1; weak D call: TRBD1 (5 bases). CDR3 residues: CASSIGRTSGSEAFF. The CDR3 nucleotides read TGCGCCAGCAGCATTGGACGGACCTCAGGGTCGGAAGCTTTCTTT.